This T cell receptor (beta chain) was recorded in a study of control samples from healthy donors and cancer patients. The V end lost 3 bases, the J end lost 3 bases, and 13 bases lay between the germline ends. The CDR3 has 15 amino acids. The germline V gene encodes CDR1 SGHTS and CDR2 YDEGEE. Profiling relied on immunoSEQ multiplex PCR, and the TCRdb table lists in-frame clones only, not all of them. The repertoire holds about 98,000 clones, roughly 82% seen once, with 2% in the top ten. The sequenced material came from blood. V and J are TRBV5-8 and TRBJ2-1; D might be TRBD1 (6 bases). The sequence was obtained from a man aged 55 to 70 in good health. The CDR3 sequence: CASSSPTGYYNEQFF. The CDR3 bases are TGTGCCAGCAGCTCCCCCACAGGGTACTACAATGAGCAGTTCTTC. Full variable domain (outside the CDR3, taken from reference TRBV5-8 and TRBJ2-1): EAGVTQSPTHLIKTRGQQATLRCSPISGHTSVYWYQQALGLGLQFLLWYDEGEERNRGNFPPRFSGRQFPNYSSELNVNALELEDSALYLCASSSPTGYYNEQFFGPGTRLTVL.